A single sample gave rise to the 2 T cell receptor beta chains below, sequenced in a study of CD8 T cells in ankylosing spondylitis. TCRdb fed the 5' RACE reads into MiXCR, producing one record per CDR3 protein. Of roughly 120,000 distinct CDR3 sequences in the sample, about an eighth were seen once. The sequenced material came from blood, either unsorted or a sorted T cell fraction (not recorded which). These receptors all stem from a female donor with ankylosing spondylitis or in good health (not recorded which).

The V call is TRBV12-3 or TRBV12-4, the J call TRBJ2-6, with TRBD2 identical over 14 bases. With 3 bases clipped from V and 2 bases from J, the junction kept 3 bases outside the gene matches. The CDR3 runs to 18 residues. The CDR3 protein is CASSLGLAGDPGANVLTF. CDR3 nucleotides: TGTGCCAGCAGTTTGGGACTAGCGGGAGATCCTGGGGCCAACGTCCTGACTTTC.

The chain couples TRBV3-1 to TRBJ1-1, with no clear D. The CDR3 runs to 14 residues. Germline CDR1 reads LGHDT; CDR2 reads YNNKEL (reference sequence). V was shortened by 0 bases and J by 5 bases, with 10 bases between the two germline ends. The CDR3 sequence is CASSQDVGWTEAFF. The CDR3 nucleotides read TGTGCCAGCAGCCAAGATGTAGGGTGGACTGAAGCTTTCTTT.